The clone carrying this TCR beta chain was observed once. These data originate in a study of T cells in Graves' hyperthyroidism and ophthalmopathy. The investigators amplified TCR beta CDR3 regions from RNA transcripts. Initially, a first-round RT-PCR of the TCR CDR3 employed the HTBI primer set. TCRdb redid the calling of the multiplex PCR reads with MiXCR, one entry per CDR3 protein. Counted here are around 350,000 distinct CDR3 sequences, 20% to 25% occurring once; the ten biggest clones make up more than 60%. The germline V gene has CDR1 SQVTM and CDR2 ANQGSEA. V was trimmed by 3 bases and J by 5 bases, leaving 14 bases between them. The CDR3 consists of 14 residues. The hyperthyroidism was newly diagnosed and had lasted under 2 months; the patients were aged 18 to 65.

Sequenced material: blood. The origin of this receptor is a man between 50 and 59 years old with Graves' hyperthyroidism. This chain connects TRBV29-1 to TRBJ2-1, with a weak D call TRBD2 (6 bases). CDR3 residues: CSVDLTSSNNEQFF. In DNA form, the CDR3 reads TGCAGCGTTGACTTAACTAGCAGTAACAATGAGCAGTTCTTC.